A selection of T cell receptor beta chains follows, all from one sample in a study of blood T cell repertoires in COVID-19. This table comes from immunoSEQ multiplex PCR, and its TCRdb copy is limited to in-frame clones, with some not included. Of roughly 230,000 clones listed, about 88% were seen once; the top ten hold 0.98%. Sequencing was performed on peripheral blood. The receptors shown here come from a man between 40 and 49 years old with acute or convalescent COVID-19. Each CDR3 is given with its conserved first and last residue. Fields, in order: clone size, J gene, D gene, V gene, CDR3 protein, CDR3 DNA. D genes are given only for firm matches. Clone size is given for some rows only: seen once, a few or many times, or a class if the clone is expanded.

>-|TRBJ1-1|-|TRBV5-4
CASSLETGGTGEAFF
TGTGCCAGCAGCTTGGAAACCGGGGGGACGGGTGAAGCTTTCTTT
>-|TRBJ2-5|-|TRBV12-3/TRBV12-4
CASSLQGFGTQYF
TGTGCCAGCAGTTTACAGGGTTTTGGGACCCAGTACTTC
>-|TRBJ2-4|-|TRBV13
CASSYVQEAKNIQYF
TGTGCCAGCAGCTACGTACAGGAAGCCAAAAACATTCAGTACTTC
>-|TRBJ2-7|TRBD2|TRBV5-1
CASSLDSSGVYEQYF
TGCGCCAGCAGCTTGGATTCTAGCGGTGTATACGAGCAGTACTTC
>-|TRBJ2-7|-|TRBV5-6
CASSTLKGDSSYEQYF
TGTGCCAGCAGCACCCTTAAGGGGGATTCTTCCTACGAGCAGTACTTC
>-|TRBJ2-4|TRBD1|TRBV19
CASSIGVGTGASKAKNIQYF
TGTGCCAGTAGTATAGGTGTAGGGACAGGGGCTTCGAAGGCCAAAAACATTCAGTACTTC
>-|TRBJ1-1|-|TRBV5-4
CASSLGRNTEAFF
TGTGCCAGCAGCTTGGGCAGGAACACTGAAGCTTTCTTT
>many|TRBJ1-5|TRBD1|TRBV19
CASAEGASSNQPQHF
TGTGCCAGTGCCGAGGGGGCAAGTAGCAATCAGCCCCAGCATTTT
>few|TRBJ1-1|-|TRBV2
CASSAGTPSRAFF
TGTGCCAGCAGCGCCGGGACTCCTAGCAGGGCTTTCTTT
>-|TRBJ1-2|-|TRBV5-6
CASSRQGSYTF
TGTGCCAGTAGCCGTCAGGGAAGCTACACCTTC
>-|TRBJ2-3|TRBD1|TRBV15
CATSRAGDRGAADTQYF
TGTGCCACCAGCAGAGCTGGGGACAGAGGAGCGGCAGATACGCAGTATTTT
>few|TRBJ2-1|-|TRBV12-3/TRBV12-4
CASSHRGAGQFF
TGTGCCAGCAGTCATCGGGGGGCCGGGCAGTTCTTC
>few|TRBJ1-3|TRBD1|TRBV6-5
CASSWDRGTRNTIYF
TGTGCCAGCAGCTGGGACAGGGGAACTCGAAACACCATATATTTT
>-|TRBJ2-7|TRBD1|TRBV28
CASSFRDREKLYEQYF
TGTGCCAGCAGTTTCCGGGACAGGGAAAAATTGTACGAGCAGTACTTC
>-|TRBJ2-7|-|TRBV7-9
CASSPTGTYEQYF
TGTGCCAGCAGCCCCACAGGTACCTACGAGCAGTACTTC
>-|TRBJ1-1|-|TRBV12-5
CASQREFGTEAFF
TGTGCTAGCCAGCGGGAGTTCGGAACTGAAGCTTTCTTT
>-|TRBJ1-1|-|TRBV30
CAWSGQRNTEAFF
TGTGCCTGGAGCGGACAGAGAAACACTGAAGCTTTCTTT
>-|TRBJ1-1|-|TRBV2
CASRGMGGNTNTEAFF
TGTGCCAGCAGGGGAATGGGCGGGAATACGAACACTGAAGCTTTCTTT
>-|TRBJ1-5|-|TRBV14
CASSQGPDQPQHF
TGTGCCAGCAGCCAAGGCCCAGATCAGCCCCAGCATTTT
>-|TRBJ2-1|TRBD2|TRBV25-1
CASSRGGRDGEQFF
TGTGCCAGCAGTCGGGGGGGGAGGGACGGTGAGCAGTTCTTC
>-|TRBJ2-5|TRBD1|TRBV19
CASSLQGYGTQYF
TGTGCCAGTAGTTTACAGGGGTATGGGACCCAGTACTTC
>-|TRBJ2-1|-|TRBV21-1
CASSLGGCSYNEQFF
TGTGCCAGCAGTTTGGGGGGGTGTTCATACAATGAGCAGTTCTTC